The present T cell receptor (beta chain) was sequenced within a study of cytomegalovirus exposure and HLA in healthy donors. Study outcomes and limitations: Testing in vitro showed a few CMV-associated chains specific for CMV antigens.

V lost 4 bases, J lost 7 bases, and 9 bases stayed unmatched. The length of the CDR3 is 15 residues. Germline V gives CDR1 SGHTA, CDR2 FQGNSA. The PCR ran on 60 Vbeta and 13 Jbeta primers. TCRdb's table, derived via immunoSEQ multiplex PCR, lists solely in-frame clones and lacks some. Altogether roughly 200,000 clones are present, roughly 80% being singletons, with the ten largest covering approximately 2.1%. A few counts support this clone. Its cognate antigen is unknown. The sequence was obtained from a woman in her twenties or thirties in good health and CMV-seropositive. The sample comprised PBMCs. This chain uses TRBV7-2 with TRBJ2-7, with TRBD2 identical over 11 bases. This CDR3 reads CASSSGLAGSEEQYF. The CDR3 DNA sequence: TGTGCCAGCAGCTCCGGACTAGCGGGTTCGGAAGAGCAGTACTTC.